This T cell receptor beta chain was documented in a study of blood T cell repertoires in COVID-19. TCRdb keeps only in-frame clones here, not all; method: immunoSEQ multiplex PCR. The sample contains hundreds of thousands of clones, about 88% of which appear only once. The CDR3 sequence is 16 residues long. The germline V gene has CDR1 SGHRS and CDR2 YFSETQ. J was trimmed by 5 bases and V by 5 bases; bases with no gene match: 9. In its sample, this clone was seen a few times. Specimen: PBMCs or T cells enriched from blood (not recorded which). The chain employs TRBV5-1 and TRBJ2-1, with 11 positions matching TRBD2. The TCR sequence derives from a woman aged 40 to 50 who had recovered from COVID-19. CDR3 coding DNA: TGCGCCAGCAGTCGAACCGGGACTAGCGGACACAATGAGCAGTTCTTC. Encoded protein: CASSRTGTSGHNEQFF.